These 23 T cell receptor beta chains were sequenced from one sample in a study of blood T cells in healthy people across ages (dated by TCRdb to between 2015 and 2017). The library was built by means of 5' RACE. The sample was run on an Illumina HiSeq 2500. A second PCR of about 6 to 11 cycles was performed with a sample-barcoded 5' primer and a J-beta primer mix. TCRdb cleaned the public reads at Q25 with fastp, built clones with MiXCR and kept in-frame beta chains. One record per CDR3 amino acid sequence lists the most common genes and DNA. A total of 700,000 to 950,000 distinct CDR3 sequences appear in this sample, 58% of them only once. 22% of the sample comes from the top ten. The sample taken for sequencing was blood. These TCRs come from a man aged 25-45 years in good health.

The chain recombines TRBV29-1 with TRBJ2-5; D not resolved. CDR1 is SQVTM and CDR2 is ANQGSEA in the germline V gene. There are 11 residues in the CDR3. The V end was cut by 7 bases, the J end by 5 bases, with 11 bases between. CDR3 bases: TGCAGCGGGCACGGATCGGAGACCCAGTACTTC. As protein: CSGHGSETQYF.

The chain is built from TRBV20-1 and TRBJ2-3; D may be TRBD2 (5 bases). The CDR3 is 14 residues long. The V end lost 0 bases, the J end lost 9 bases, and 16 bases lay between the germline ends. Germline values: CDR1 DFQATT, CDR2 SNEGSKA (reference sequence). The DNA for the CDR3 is TGCAGTGCTAGAGACCAGCGGCCCCACGTCACGCAGTATTTT. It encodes CSARDQRPHVTQYF.

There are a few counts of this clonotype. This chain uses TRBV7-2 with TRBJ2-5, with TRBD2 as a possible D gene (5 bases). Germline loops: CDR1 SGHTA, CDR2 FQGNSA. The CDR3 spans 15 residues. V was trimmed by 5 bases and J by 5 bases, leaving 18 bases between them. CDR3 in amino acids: CASSPSPGNWETQYF. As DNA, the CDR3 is TGTGCCAGCAGCCCATCACCGGGAAACTGGGAGACCCAGTACTTC.

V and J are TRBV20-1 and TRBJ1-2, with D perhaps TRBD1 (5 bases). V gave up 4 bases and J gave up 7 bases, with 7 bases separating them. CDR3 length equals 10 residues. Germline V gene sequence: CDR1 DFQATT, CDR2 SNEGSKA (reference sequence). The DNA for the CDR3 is TGCAGTGCTATAGGGGTTGGCTACACCTTC. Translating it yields CSAIGVGYTF.

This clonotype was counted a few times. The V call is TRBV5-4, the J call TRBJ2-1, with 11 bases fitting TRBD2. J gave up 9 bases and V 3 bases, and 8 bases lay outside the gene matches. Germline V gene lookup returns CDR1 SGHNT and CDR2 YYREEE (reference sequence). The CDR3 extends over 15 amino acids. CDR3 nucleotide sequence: TGTGCCAGCAGCTCAATCGGGACTAGCGGATTTGAGCAGTTCTTC. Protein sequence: CASSSIGTSGFEQFF.

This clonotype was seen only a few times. CDR3 loop: CASGLDPSSSSYNSPLHF. The CDR3 region has the DNA TGTGCTAGTGGTTTGGACCCCAGTAGTAGCTCCTATAATTCACCCCTCCACTTT. The chain has TRBV12-5 and TRBJ1-6; D gene unclear. The V and J ends lost 1 base and 0 bases respectively, with 13 bases between them. The CDR3 length is 18 residues. Germline V gene data show CDR1 as LGHNT and CDR2 as FRNRAP.

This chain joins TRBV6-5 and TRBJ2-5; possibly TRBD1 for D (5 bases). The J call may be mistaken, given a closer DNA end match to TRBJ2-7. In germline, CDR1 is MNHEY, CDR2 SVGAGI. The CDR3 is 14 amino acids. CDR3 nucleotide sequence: TGTGCCAGCAGTTACGGACACACGACCGCCGAGCAGTACTTC. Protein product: CASSYGHTTAEQYF.

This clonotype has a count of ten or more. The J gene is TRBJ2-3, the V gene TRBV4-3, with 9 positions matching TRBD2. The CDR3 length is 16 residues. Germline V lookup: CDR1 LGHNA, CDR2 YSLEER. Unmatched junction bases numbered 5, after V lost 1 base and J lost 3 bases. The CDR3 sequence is CASSQGSTSGTDTQYF. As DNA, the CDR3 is TGCGCCAGCAGCCAAGGGAGTACTAGCGGGACAGATACGCAGTATTTT.

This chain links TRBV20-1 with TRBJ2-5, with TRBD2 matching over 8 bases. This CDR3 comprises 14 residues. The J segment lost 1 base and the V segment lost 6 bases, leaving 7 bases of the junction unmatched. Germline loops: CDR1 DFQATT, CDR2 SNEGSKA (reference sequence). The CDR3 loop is CSAPVRGGQETQYF. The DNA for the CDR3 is TGCAGTGCCCCAGTCCGGGGGGGCCAAGAGACCCAGTACTTC.

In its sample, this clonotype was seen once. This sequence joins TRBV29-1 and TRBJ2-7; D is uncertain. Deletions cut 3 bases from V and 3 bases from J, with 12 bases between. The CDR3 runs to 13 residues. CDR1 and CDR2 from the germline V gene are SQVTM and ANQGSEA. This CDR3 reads CSVDGASDYEQYF. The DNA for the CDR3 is TGCAGCGTTGACGGAGCGAGCGACTACGAGCAGTACTTC.

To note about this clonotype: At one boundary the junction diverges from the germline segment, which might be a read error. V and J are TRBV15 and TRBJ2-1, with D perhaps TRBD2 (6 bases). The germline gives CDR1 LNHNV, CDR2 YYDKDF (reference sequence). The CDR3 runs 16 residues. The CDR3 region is CATNRGGASIYNEQFF. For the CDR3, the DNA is TGTGCCACCAACAGAGGCGGGGCCTCAATTTACAATGAGCAGTTCTTC.

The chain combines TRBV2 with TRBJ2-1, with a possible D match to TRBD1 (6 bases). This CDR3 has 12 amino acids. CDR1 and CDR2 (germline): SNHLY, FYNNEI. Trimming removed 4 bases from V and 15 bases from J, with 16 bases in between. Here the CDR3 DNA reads TGTGCCAGCAGTGTTAGACGGACAGAGGGGTTCTTC. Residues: CASSVRRTEGFF. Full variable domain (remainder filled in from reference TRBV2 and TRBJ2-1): EPEVTQTPSHQVTQMGQEVILRCVPISNHLYFYWYRQILGQKVEFLVSFYNNEISEKSEIFDDQFSVERPDGSNFTLKIRSTKLEDSAMYFCASSVRRTEGFFGPGTRLTVL.

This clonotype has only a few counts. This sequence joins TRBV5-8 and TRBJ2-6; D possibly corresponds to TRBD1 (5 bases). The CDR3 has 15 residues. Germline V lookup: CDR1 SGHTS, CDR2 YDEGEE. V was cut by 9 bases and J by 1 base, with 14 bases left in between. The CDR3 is CATPTAASGANVLTF. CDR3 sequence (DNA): TGTGCCACCCCGACAGCTGCATCTGGGGCCAACGTCCTGACTTTC. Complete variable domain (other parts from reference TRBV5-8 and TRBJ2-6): EAGVTQSPTHLIKTRGQQATLRCSPISGHTSVYWYQQALGLGLQFLLWYDEGEERNRGNFPPRFSGRQFPNYSSELNVNALELEDSALYLCATPTAASGANVLTFGAGSRLTVL.

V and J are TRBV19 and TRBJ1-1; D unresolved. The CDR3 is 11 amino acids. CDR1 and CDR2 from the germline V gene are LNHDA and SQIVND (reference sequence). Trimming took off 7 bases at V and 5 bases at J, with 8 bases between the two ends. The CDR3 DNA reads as TGTGCCAGTATTCAGTTTACTGAAGCTTTCTTT. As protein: CASIQFTEAFF. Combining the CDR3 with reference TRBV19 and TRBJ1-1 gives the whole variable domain DGGITQSPKYLFRKEGQNVTLSCEQNLNHDAMYWYRQDPGQGLRLIYYSQIVNDFQKGDIAEGYSVSREKKESFPLTVTSAQKNPTAFYLCASIQFTEAFFGQGTRLTVV.

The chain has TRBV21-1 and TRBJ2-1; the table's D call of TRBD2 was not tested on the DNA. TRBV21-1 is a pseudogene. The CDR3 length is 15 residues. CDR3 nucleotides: TGTGCCAGCGGGAGAGGGACTAGTCAGTACAATGAGCAGTTCTTC. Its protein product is CASGRGTSQYNEQFF.

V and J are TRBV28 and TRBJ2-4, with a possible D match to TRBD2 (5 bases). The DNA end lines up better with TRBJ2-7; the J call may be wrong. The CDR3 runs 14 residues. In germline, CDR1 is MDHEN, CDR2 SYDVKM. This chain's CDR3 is CASSLHGVAYEQYF. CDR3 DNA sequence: TGTGCCAGCAGTTTACACGGGGTCGCCTACGAGCAGTACTTC.

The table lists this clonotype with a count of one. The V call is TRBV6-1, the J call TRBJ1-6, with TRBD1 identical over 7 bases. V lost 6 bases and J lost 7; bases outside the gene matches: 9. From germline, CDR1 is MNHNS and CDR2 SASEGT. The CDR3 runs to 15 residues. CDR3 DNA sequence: TGTGCCAGCAGCGAACAGCAACAGGGGAATTCACCCCTCCACTTT. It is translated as CASSEQQQGNSPLHF.

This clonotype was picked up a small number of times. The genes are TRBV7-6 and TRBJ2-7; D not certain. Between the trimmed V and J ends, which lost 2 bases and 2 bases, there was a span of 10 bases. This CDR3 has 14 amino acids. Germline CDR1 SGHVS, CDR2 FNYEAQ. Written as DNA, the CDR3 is TGTGCCAGCAGCTTACTGGAACACCCCTACGAGCAGTACTTC. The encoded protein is CASSLLEHPYEQYF.

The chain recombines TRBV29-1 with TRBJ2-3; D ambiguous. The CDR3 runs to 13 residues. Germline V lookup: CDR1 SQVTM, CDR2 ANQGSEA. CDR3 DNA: TGCAGTTCGAGAGGACCTAGCACAGATACGCAGTATTTT. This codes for CSSRGPSTDTQYF.

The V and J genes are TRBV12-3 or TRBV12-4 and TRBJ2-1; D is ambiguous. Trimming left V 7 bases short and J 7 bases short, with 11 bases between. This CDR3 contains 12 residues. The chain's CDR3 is CASTKQLNEQFF. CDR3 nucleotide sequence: TGTGCCAGCACTAAACAGCTGAATGAGCAGTTCTTC.

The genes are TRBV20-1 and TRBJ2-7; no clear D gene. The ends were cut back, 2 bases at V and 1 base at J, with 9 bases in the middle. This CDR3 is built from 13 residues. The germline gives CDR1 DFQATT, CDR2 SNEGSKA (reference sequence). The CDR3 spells CSARFLGSYEQYF. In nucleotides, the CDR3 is TGCAGTGCTAGATTCTTGGGATCCTACGAGCAGTACTTC.

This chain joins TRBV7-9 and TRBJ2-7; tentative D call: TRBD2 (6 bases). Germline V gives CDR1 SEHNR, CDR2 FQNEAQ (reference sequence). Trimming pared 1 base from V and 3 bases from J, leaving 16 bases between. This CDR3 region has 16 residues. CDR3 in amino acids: CASSLDRAGIYYEQYF. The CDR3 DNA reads TGTGCCAGCAGCTTAGATCGGGCGGGAATTTACTACGAGCAGTACTTC.

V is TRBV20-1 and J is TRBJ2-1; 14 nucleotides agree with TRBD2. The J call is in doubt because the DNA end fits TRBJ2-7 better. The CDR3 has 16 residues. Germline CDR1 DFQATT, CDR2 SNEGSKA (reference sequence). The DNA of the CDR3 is TGCAGTGCCGGACTAGCGGGAGGTGGGTTCCCCAATGAGCAGTACTTC. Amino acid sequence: CSAGLAGGGFPNEQYF.